The clone carrying this T cell receptor (beta chain) was observed a few times. Its antigen is not identified. V shed 0 bases, J shed 2 bases, and the junction held 4 bases outside the gene matches. CDR1 is SGHNT, CDR2 YENEEA, per germline. The CDR3 has 16 amino acids. The sample originates from a study of T cell responses to AZD1222 COVID-19 vaccine. Study in general: Analyses pooled second doses at about 4 or about 12 weeks.

The protocol was immunoSEQ multiplex PCR, while the TCRdb copy is restricted to in-frame clones and leaves out a portion. The table records roughly 100,000 clones, 70% to 90% of them present only once. Study-level points and caveats: Donors skewed white British and female; clonal diversity was possibly underestimated. Targeting of unmutated variant regions was reportedly seen in nearly half of spike-specific TCRs.

The sample in question was peripheral blood, obtained on day 0 of AZD1222 vaccination. The clonotype was recovered from an adult in good health. The rearrangement uses TRBV11-3 and TRBJ2-1; 7 nucleotides agree with TRBD2. The DNA for the CDR3 is TGTGCCAGCAGCTTAGATGGAGGGAGGGCCTACAATGAGCAGTTCTTC. It specifies CASSLDGGRAYNEQFF. The complete variable domain, with remaining parts taken from reference TRBV11-3 and TRBJ2-1, reads EAGVVQSPRYKIIEKKQPVAFWCNPISGHNTLYWYLQNLGQGPELLIRYENEEAVDDSQLPKDRFSAERLKGVDSTLKIQPAELGDSAVYLCASSLDGGRAYNEQFFGPGTRLTVL.